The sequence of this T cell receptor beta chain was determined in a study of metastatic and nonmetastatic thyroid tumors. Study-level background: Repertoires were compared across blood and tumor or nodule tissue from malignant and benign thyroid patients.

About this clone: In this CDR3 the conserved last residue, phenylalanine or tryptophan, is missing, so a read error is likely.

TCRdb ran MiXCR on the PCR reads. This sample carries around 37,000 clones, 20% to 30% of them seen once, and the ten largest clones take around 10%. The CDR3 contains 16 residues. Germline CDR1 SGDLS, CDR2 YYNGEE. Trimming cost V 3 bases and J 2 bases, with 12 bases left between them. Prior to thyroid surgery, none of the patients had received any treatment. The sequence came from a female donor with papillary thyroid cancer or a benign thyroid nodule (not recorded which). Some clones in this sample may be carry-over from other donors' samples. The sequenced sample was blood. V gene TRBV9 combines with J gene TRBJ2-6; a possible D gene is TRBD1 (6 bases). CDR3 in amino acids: CASSATQGAGANVLTS. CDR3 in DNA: TGTGCCAGCAGCGCCACACAGGGTGCTGGGGCCAACGTCCTGACTTCC.